The present entry profiles one T cell receptor beta chain with its context. Trimming pared 0 bases from V and 7 bases from J, leaving 15 bases between. CDR1 is LGHDT and CDR2 is YNNKEL in the germline V gene (reference sequence). The CDR3 runs 15 residues. Authors' processing steps: Nucleated cell counts were estimated from reference gene primer amplification. Libraries were prepared by immunoSEQ multiplex PCR; TCRdb keeps only in-frame clonotypes and omits some of them. V and J calls and clone size are given by that table; D and trimming were obtained from the DNA. Among some 83,000 clones, over 75% were seen once, and the ten largest hold around 10%. This specimen belongs to a study of blood T cell repertoires in COVID-19.

Sequencing used peripheral blood. The chain joins TRBV3-1 (or the pseudogene TRBV3-2) to TRBJ1-2, with D perhaps matching TRBD1 (5 bases). This clonotype was sampled from a man aged 50 or older with acute or convalescent COVID-19. Here the CDR3 reads CASSQDFGRVGGYTF. The CDR3 region has the DNA TGTGCCAGCAGCCAAGATTTTGGCAGGGTTGGTGGCTACACCTTC.